This T cell receptor (beta chain) stems from a study of control samples from healthy donors and cancer patients. V was clipped by 3 bases and J by 2 bases, with 12 bases between them. CDR1 is SGDLS, CDR2 YYNGEE, per germline. This CDR3 comprises 14 residues. This clone was found once. Measured with immunoSEQ multiplex PCR; TCRdb has only the in-frame clones, and not every one. The data show fewer than 200,000 clones, around 96% seen once. Material: blood. This chain links TRBV9 with TRBJ2-7; D gene ambiguous. This TCR was recovered from a woman in her twenties or thirties in good health. The CDR3 protein is CASSAGRIPYEQYF. The CDR3 DNA sequence: TGTGCCAGCAGCGCAGGCAGGATCCCCTACGAGCAGTACTTC.